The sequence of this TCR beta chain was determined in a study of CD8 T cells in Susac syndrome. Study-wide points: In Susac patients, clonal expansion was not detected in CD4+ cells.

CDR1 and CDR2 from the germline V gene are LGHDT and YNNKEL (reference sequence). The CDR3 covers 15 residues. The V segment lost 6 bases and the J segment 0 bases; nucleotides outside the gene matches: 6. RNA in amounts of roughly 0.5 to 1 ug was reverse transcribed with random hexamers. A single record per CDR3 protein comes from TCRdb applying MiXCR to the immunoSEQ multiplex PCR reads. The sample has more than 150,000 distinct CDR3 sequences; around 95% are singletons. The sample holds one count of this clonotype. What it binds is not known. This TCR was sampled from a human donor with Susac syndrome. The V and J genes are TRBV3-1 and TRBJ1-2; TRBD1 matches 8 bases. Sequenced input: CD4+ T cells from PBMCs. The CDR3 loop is CASSYRGAANYGYTF. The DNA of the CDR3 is TGTGCCAGCAGTTACAGGGGGGCGGCTAACTATGGCTACACCTTC.